Given below is one T cell receptor beta chain in context. How the authors handled the data: From reference gene primer amplification, estimates of nucleated cell counts were derived. Data came from immunoSEQ multiplex PCR; TCRdb stores just in-frame clones and leaves some out. V, J and clone size derive from that table, while D and trimming were established from the DNA sequence. Among around 300,000 clones, more than 70% were seen once, and the ten largest hold roughly 5.3%. This record belongs to a study of blood T cell repertoires in COVID-19. The ends lost 3 bases at V and 0 bases at J; junction bases unmatched: 11. Germline V CDR1 and CDR2: GTSNPN, SVGIG (reference sequence). The CDR3 covers 17 residues.

This clonotype originated in a woman under 40 who had recovered from COVID-19. The chain recombines TRBV30 with TRBJ1-2; 9 bases align to TRBD1. The sample taken for sequencing was PBMCs or T cells enriched from blood (not recorded which). This CDR3 reads CAWSLPGQGVANYGYTF. CDR3 nucleotides: TGTGCCTGGAGCCTCCCGGGACAGGGAGTAGCTAACTATGGCTACACCTTC. The full variable domain, with the rest looked up from reference TRBV30 and TRBJ1-2, is SQTIHQWPATLVQPVGSPLSLECTVEGTSNPNLYWYRQAAGRGLQLLFYSVGIGQISSEVPQNLSASRPQDRQFILSSKKLLLSDSGFYLCAWSLPGQGVANYGYTFGSGTRLTVV.